This T cell receptor (beta chain) was sequenced in a study of identical twins. Findings and limits, study-wide: Out-of-frame TCR alpha sharing in monozygotic twins exceeded recombination model predictions.

About this clonotype: Its antigen is not identified.

The CDR3 is made up of 14 amino acids. Germline CDR1 reads SGHRS; CDR2 reads YFSETQ. Trimming cost V 5 bases and J 7 bases; bases outside gene matches: 6. A universal primer site was incorporated via template switching, and the cDNA contained unique molecular identifiers. MiXCR, applied by TCRdb to the 5' RACE reads, yields one record per CDR3 protein. The sample shows about 720,000 distinct CDR3 sequences, 15% to 20% of them seen only once. The sample was also linked to a second study, of T cells expressing NK-cell markers. That source adds: Sorted CD3+CD56+NKG2C+, CD3+CD56+NKG2C- and CD3+CD56-NKG2C+ T cells supplied TCR beta repertoires. The HCMV specificity of the expanded NKG2C+ T cell clones stayed unresolved.

The chain uses TRBV5-1 and TRBJ1-6; 7 bases fit TRBD1. Sequenced input: PBMCs. This sequence was found in a woman younger than 30 in good health. The CDR3 loop is CASSGQDLNSPLHF. The CDR3 nucleotides are TGCGCCAGCAGTGGACAGGACCTAAATTCACCCCTCCACTTT.